The TCR beta chain described here comes from a study of T cell changes during pregnancy in multiple sclerosis. The method was immunoSEQ multiplex PCR; TCRdb's version includes in-frame clones alone and lacks a portion of them. The sample lists about 49,000 clones, approximately 95% occurring once. The sequence came from a female donor with multiple sclerosis, enrolled in a pregnancy study. This material consisted of CD8+ T cells from peripheral blood mononuclear cells, taken in the first trimester of pregnancy.

The DNA of the CDR3 is TGTGCCAGCAGCTTAGCGCGGCTGAGCGACGAGCAGTACTTC. Protein sequence: CASSLARLSDEQYF. This chain uses TRBV7-9 with TRBJ2-7; no clear D gene. CDR3 length: 14 amino acids. V was clipped by 0 bases and J by 5 bases, with 11 bases between them. The germline CDR1 and CDR2 sequences are SEHNR and FQNEAQ (reference sequence). Based on the CDR3 plus reference TRBV7-9 and TRBJ2-7, the full variable domain is DTGVSQNPRHKITKRGQNVTFRCDPISEHNRLYWYRQTLGQGPEFLTYFQNEAQLEKSRLLSDRFSAERPKGSFSTLEIQRTEQGDSAMYLCASSLARLSDEQYFGPGTRLTVT.